This T cell receptor beta chain emerged from a study of blood T cell repertoires in COVID-19. About the study: Acute and convalescent COVID-19 specimens originated in the United States, Italy and Spain. Sample material is recorded as cDNA or gDNA derived from T cells, B-cell-depleted T cells, or PBMCs.

This CDR3 is 18 amino acids long. Authors' methods: Researchers report that nucleated cell counts were estimated from reference gene primer amplification. Sequenced by immunoSEQ multiplex PCR; TCRdb stores in-frame clones only, minus some. That table is the source of V, J and clone size, and D and trimming were worked out from the DNA. This table holds roughly 230,000 clones, 83% found once. V usage is TRBV21-1 and J usage is TRBJ1-5; the table assigns TRBD1, which was not confirmed against the DNA. TRBV21-1 is a recognized pseudogene. The material sequenced was peripheral blood. The receptor was isolated from a human donor in a cohort sampled during active COVID-19. The CDR3 nucleotides are TGTGCCAGCAGCAAAGGCCCCGCGCGGGACAGGGGGGGTCAGCCCCAGCATTTT. It is translated as CASSKGPARDRGGQPQHF.